The clone carrying this T cell receptor beta chain has ten or more counts. This entry belongs to a study of CD8 T cells in ankylosing spondylitis. TCRdb independently ran MiXCR on the 5' RACE reads; one entry per CDR3 protein. This table holds around 130,000 distinct CDR3 sequences, about a tenth found once. This CDR3 is built from 16 residues. Trimming shortened V by 1 base and J by 2 bases, and 12 bases separated the two germline ends. Per germline, CDR1 SGHDT and CDR2 YYEEEE. The chain uses TRBV5-6 and TRBJ2-2, with D perhaps matching TRBD1 or TRBD2 (6 bases each). Material: blood, either unsorted or a sorted T cell fraction (not recorded which). This TCR was recovered from a male donor with ankylosing spondylitis or in good health (not recorded which). In DNA form, the CDR3 reads TGTGCCAGCAGCTTGCGGTGGGGGGCCAACACCGGGGAGCTGTTTTTT. Translation: CASSLRWGANTGELFF.